This TCR beta chain is from a study of shared clonotypes between healthy human individuals. The table came from immunoSEQ multiplex PCR; TCRdb's copy has only in-frame clones and leaves some out. In the table there are about 870,000 clones, 80% to 95% of which are singletons. CD45RO negativity and positive selection for CCR7 defined naive CD8 cells, a population that excluded terminally differentiated effector memory CD45RA+ cells. CDR3 length equals 16 residues. Germline V gives CDR1 MNHEY, CDR2 SMNVEV (reference sequence). The ends were cut back, 8 bases at V and 5 bases at J, with 24 bases in the middle.

The chain uses TRBV27 and TRBJ1-1, with D possibly TRBD1 on 6 matching bases. This clonotype originated in a man aged 25 to 40 in good health. Material: naive CD8+ T cells sorted from blood. Here the CDR3 reads CASGGAGAKRGTEAFF. The DNA for the CDR3 is TGTGCCAGCGGGGGGGCAGGGGCTAAAAGGGGAACTGAAGCTTTCTTT.